This TCR beta chain was retrieved from a study of control samples from healthy donors and cancer patients. Repertoires were generated with immunoSEQ multiplex PCR, while TCRdb's copy carries only in-frame clones and drops some. The table shows about 94,000 clones, with just over 90% occurring only once. The CDR3 totals 17 residues. The trim removed 1 base at V and 6 bases at J, leaving 10 bases unmatched. CDR1 is SGHTA, CDR2 FQGNSA, per germline. The sample taken for sequencing was blood. The chain employs TRBV7-2 and TRBJ1-5, with TRBD1 matching over 9 bases. This receptor was identified in a woman aged 18 to 35 in good health. The CDR3, as DNA: TGTGCCAGCAGCTTAGGGGGCCGGGACAGGGTGGGTCAGCCCCAGCATTTT. It codes for CASSLGGRDRVGQPQHF. The full variable domain, its missing parts supplied by reference TRBV7-2 and TRBJ1-5, is GAGVSQSPSNKVTEKGKDVELRCDPISGHTALYWYRQSLGQGLEFLIYFQGNSAPDKSGLPSDRFSAERTGGSVSTLTIQRTQQEDSAVYLCASSLGGRDRVGQPQHFGDGTRLSIL.